This record covers a single T cell receptor beta chain. Its antigen is unidentified. Sequencing of TCR beta, carried out with a high-throughput approach, was applied to CD8+ and CD4+ T cells from the blood. TEMRA cells were FACS-enriched and CD8+ and CD4+ T cells negatively isolated. Per germline, CDR1 LNHDA and CDR2 SQIVND (reference sequence). CDR3 size: 13 residues. Trimming stripped 8 bases from V and 3 bases from J, with 14 bases between. Random hexamers served to reverse transcribe roughly 0.45 to 1 ug RNA. Amplification of TCR beta CDR3 used immunoSEQ multiplex PCR across 54 Vbeta and 13 Jbeta. From the immunoSEQ multiplex PCR reads, TCRdb called clonotypes with MiXCR, one entry per CDR3 protein. Of 200,000 to 300,000 distinct CDR3 sequences in the sample, 95% to 97% are singletons; the top ten hold 0.095% to 0.12%. The sample comes from a study of CD8 T cells in Susac syndrome. Study findings and constraints: In its TCR sequencing and HLA analysis, the study acknowledged that the number of individuals was relatively small.

The clonotype comes from a human donor with Susac syndrome. The V and J genes are TRBV19 and TRBJ2-7; no clear D gene. The specimen was CD4+ T cells from PBMCs. The CDR3 is CASSRDQSYEQYF. The CDR3 nucleotides read TGTGCCAGTTCTCGTGACCAGAGCTACGAGCAGTACTTC.